This T cell receptor beta chain is from a study of T cells in tuberculosis. Germline CDR1 and CDR2: SNHLY and FYNNEI. The CDR3 spans 13 residues. The trim removed 8 bases at V and 6 bases at J, leaving 9 bases unmatched. The method was immunoSEQ multiplex PCR; TCRdb's version includes in-frame clones alone and lacks a portion of them. The repertoire has 85,000 to 90,000 clones, roughly 93% of them found once; the top ten carry around 2%. After thawing and overnight rest, PBMC were stained with GMM-loaded CD1B tetramer, viability dye and anti-CD3 for sorting. C32 glucose monomycolate from Rhodococcus equi was loaded onto the CD1B tetramers.

The sequenced material came from CD1b-GMM tetramer-negative cells sorted from PBMCs. The rearrangement uses TRBV2 and TRBJ1-1, with TRBD1 matching 7 bases. The sequence derives from an adult woman with latent tuberculosis. CDR3 residues: CASGPTGFAEAFF. DNA of the CDR3: TGTGCCAGCGGACCGACAGGGTTCGCTGAAGCTTTCTTT.